This T cell receptor beta chain was identified in a study of glioma-infiltrating T cells after dendritic cell vaccination. In the study overall: Glioblastoma patients came from Phase I and II dendritic cell vaccination trials.

CDR3 length equals 15 residues. Germline loops: CDR1 SEHNR, CDR2 FQNEAQ (reference sequence). V lost 0 bases and J 1 base, leaving 9 bases between the germline ends. Study outcomes and limitations: Survival was not directly related to TCR clonality in these patients.

Time point: after dendritic cell vaccination, including at tumor progression/relapse. None of the glioblastoma patients had an isocitrate dehydrogenase mutation. Before vaccination, two weeks after the third vaccination, and at progression, PBMC were collected. Method: immunoSEQ multiplex PCR; TCRdb's copy keeps in-frame clones and lacks some. The sample lists tens of thousands of clones, about four fifths occurring once. For this clone: Its antigen is currently unknown.

Material: blood, obtained after dendritic cell vaccination. The sequence was obtained from a human donor with glioblastoma. The chain combines TRBV7-9 with TRBJ1-1; TRBD1 might be the D (5 bases). In DNA form, the CDR3 reads TGTGCCAGCAGCTTAGCGGGGAGGGGGAACACTGAAGCTTTCTTT. Its translation is CASSLAGRGNTEAFF.